The clone carrying this T cell receptor beta chain occurred many times. Amplified regions were TCR beta CDR3 sequences from RNA transcripts. The study used the HTBI primer set for a first-round RT-PCR of the TCR CDR3. TCRdb re-analysed the multiplex PCR reads in MiXCR, keeping a single row per CDR3 protein. The sample shows about 840,000 distinct CDR3 sequences, 35% to 40% of them seen only once. Germline CDR1 SNHLY, CDR2 FYNNEI. The CDR3 is made up of 13 amino acids. The V gene lost 8 bases and the J gene lost 4 bases, with 11 bases spanning the gap. The sample comes from a study of T cells in Graves' hyperthyroidism and ophthalmopathy.

The sequenced sample was blood. The V and J genes are TRBV2 and TRBJ1-4, with D perhaps matching TRBD1 (5 bases). This TCR was sampled from a man aged 18 to 29 with Graves' hyperthyroidism. CDR3 sequence reads: CASGAVGNEKLFF. The CDR3 nucleotides are TGTGCCAGCGGGGCTGTCGGTAATGAAAAACTGTTTTTT.